What follows are 20 T cell receptor beta chains derived from one specimen sequenced in a study of blood T cell repertoires in COVID-19. TCRdb's copy holds only in-frame clones and misses some; the assay was immunoSEQ multiplex PCR. The sample records approximately 110,000 clones, about 93% being singletons. Specimen: peripheral blood. The receptor source for this set is a man aged 45-65 years with COVID-19, enrolled during active disease.

The chain has TRBV6-7 and TRBJ2-7, with D tentatively TRBD1 (6 bases). TRBV6-7 is known as an ORF, though its function is uncertain. CDR3 length: 15 amino acids. V was cut by 2 bases and J by 2 bases, with 13 bases left in between. The CDR3 protein is CASSYRSRGTYEQYV. DNA of the CDR3: TGTGCCAGCAGTTACCGTTCCAGGGGTACCTACGAGCAGTACGTC.

In this sample, this clone turned up once. The V gene is TRBV5-4, the J gene TRBJ2-5; 11 bases match TRBD2. Trimming cost V 4 bases and J 4 bases; bases outside gene matches: 9. The germline CDR1 and CDR2 sequences are SGHNT and YYREEE (reference sequence). The CDR3 is made up of 16 amino acids. The CDR3 is CASSRPSGRSVETQYF. In DNA, the CDR3 is TGTGCCAGCAGCCGGCCTAGCGGGAGGTCAGTAGAGACCCAGTACTTC.

This chain uses TRBV2 with TRBJ2-2, with 10 positions matching TRBD1. V lost 5 bases and J lost 4; bases outside the gene matches: 4. Germline V lookup: CDR1 SNHLY, CDR2 FYNNEI. This CDR3 region has 15 residues. DNA for the CDR3: TGTGCCAGCAGTAGGGGACAGGGGATCACCGGGGAGCTGTTTTTT. This gives the protein CASSRGQGITGELFF.

V usage is TRBV9 and J usage is TRBJ2-2, with D perhaps TRBD2 (6 bases). CDR3 size: 16 residues. Trimming removed 3 bases from V and 4 bases from J, with 16 bases in between. The germline V gene encodes CDR1 SGDLS and CDR2 YYNGEE. CDR3 bases: TGTGCCAGCAGCGGGACGGGGCGGGAACGCACCGGGGAGCTGTTTTTT. It yields the protein CASSGTGRERTGELFF.

The V gene is TRBV11-3, the J gene TRBJ2-7; maybe TRBD1 (6 bases). The CDR3 consists of 13 residues. Trimming took off 2 bases at V and 3 bases at J, with 8 bases between the two ends. Germline loops: CDR1 SGHNT, CDR2 YENEEA. The CDR3, as DNA: TGTGCCAGCAGCTTAACACAGGGCTACGAGCAGTACTTC. It codes for CASSLTQGYEQYF.

The chain couples TRBV6-5 to TRBJ1-2, with D tentatively TRBD1 (6 bases). V was shortened by 6 bases and J by 8 bases, with 22 bases between the two germline ends. This CDR3 has 15 amino acids. Germline CDR1 reads MNHEY; CDR2 reads SVGAGI. This chain's CDR3 is CASRRRDTQQRGYTF. As DNA, the CDR3 is TGTGCCAGCAGGCGTCGGGACACTCAACAGAGGGGCTACACCTTC.

J is TRBJ1-1 and V is TRBV6-2 or TRBV6-3; 8 bases agree with TRBD1. The CDR3 covers 15 residues. Germline CDR1 and CDR2: MNHEY and SVGEGT. The V and J ends lost 2 bases and 2 bases, in that order; junction bases with no gene match: 4. CDR3 coding DNA: TGTGCCAGCAGTTACAACAGGGGGAGAAACACTGAAGCTTTCTTT. Translating gives CASSYNRGRNTEAFF.

The genes are TRBV5-1 and TRBJ1-4; D perhaps matches TRBD1 (6 bases). Germline V gives CDR1 SGHRS, CDR2 YFSETQ. V was pared by 3 bases and J by 4 bases, with 7 bases between. The CDR3 has 13 residues. The CDR3: CASSSGVNEKLFF. CDR3 coding DNA: TGCGCCAGCAGCTCAGGGGTTAATGAAAAACTGTTTTTT.

This chain uses TRBV11-2 with TRBJ1-4; D gene unclear. Trimming cost V 5 bases and J 7 bases, with 17 bases left between them. Germline values: CDR1 SGHAT, CDR2 FQNNGV. This CDR3 region has 15 residues. The CDR3 DNA reads as TGTGCCAGCAGCCTCCGGTGGGATCGGGGTGAAAAACTGTTTTTT. Its translation is CASSLRWDRGEKLFF.

For this clone: The junction shows a germline mismatch at one end, possibly a read error. This chain joins TRBV6-5 and TRBJ2-7; 8 bases match TRBD1. Germline V gene lookup returns CDR1 MNHEY and CDR2 SVGAGI. The CDR3 spans 14 residues. CDR3 in amino acids: CASSRTGKSSEQYF. The CDR3 DNA sequence: TGTGCCAGCAGTAGGACAGGGAAGTCCTCCGAGCAGTACTTC.

The rearrangement uses TRBV24-1 and TRBJ2-2; no reliable D call. This CDR3 comprises 15 residues. Trimming removed 5 bases at V and 0 bases at J, with 9 bases between. Germline-derived CDR1 and CDR2 are KGHDR and SFDVKD. CDR3 DNA sequence: TGTGCCACCAGTGGGCGAGCGCCGAACACCGGGGAGCTGTTTTTT. The encoded protein is CATSGRAPNTGELFF.

Notes on this clone: The sample has other DNA sequences that encode this CDR3 too. The chain is built from TRBV18 and TRBJ2-5; 9 bases align to TRBD2. The V and J ends lost 3 bases and 4 bases, in that order; junction bases with no gene match: 3. In germline, CDR1 is KGHSH, CDR2 LQKENI. This CDR3 contains 14 residues. The CDR3: CASSPRGGSETQYF. The CDR3 DNA is TGTGCCAGCTCACCGCGGGGGGGCTCAGAGACCCAGTACTTC.

The chain couples TRBV7-8 to TRBJ2-7; 9 nucleotides agree with TRBD1. Trimming took 1 base from V and 2 from J; bases not matched to a gene: 3. The germline V gene has CDR1 SGHVS and CDR2 FQNEAQ. The CDR3 has 15 amino acids. This CDR3 is CASSLGTGVTYEQYF. The CDR3 DNA sequence: TGTGCCAGCAGCTTAGGGACAGGGGTGACCTACGAGCAGTACTTC.

The CDR3 sequence is CASSLAGVYEQYF. The CDR3 DNA reads as TGTGCCAGCAGTTTAGCGGGAGTCTACGAGCAGTACTTC. The rearrangement links TRBV28 to TRBJ2-7, with 7 nucleotides matching TRBD2. CDR1 and CDR2 from the germline V gene are MDHEN and SYDVKM. The CDR3 covers 13 residues. The J segment lost 3 bases and the V segment lost 2 bases, leaving 1 base of the junction unmatched.

This chain uses TRBV21-1 with TRBJ2-7; the table's D call, TRBD2, was not checked against the DNA. TRBV21-1 is a listed pseudogene. The CDR3 consists of 20 residues. CDR3 DNA sequence: TGTGCCAGCAGCACTCCCCCCGGACGGAAGAGGAGCGGGATGAGCTACGAGCAGTACTTC. Translation: CASSTPPGRKRSGMSYEQYF.

The V gene is TRBV9, the J gene TRBJ2-5; perhaps TRBD2 as D (5 bases). Germline V gene sequence: CDR1 SGDLS, CDR2 YYNGEE. The CDR3 covers 15 residues. Trimming stripped 3 bases from V and 2 bases from J, with 14 bases between. The CDR3 nucleotides read TGTGCCAGCAGCGAAGGTGTAGCGTCTCAAGAGACCCAGTACTTC. Translated, it gives CASSEGVASQETQYF.

This clone has only one observation. V usage is TRBV29-1 and J usage is TRBJ1-1; no definite D call. The CDR3 sequence is 11 residues long. Trimming took off 4 bases at V and 0 bases at J, with 3 bases between the two ends. Germline V gives CDR1 SQVTM, CDR2 ANQGSEA. The CDR3 protein is CSVAVNTEAFF. The CDR3 DNA reads TGCAGCGTTGCCGTGAACACTGAAGCTTTCTTT. The full variable domain, completed using reference TRBV29-1 and TRBJ1-1, is SAVISQKPSRDICQRGTSLTIQCQVDSQVTMMFWYRQQPGQSLTLIATANQGSEATYESGFVIDKFPISRPNLTFSTLTVSNMSPEDSSIYLCSVAVNTEAFFGQGTRLTVV.

The chain recombines TRBV14 with TRBJ1-4, with TRBD1 identical over 7 bases. V dropped 0 bases and J dropped 4; count of bases not matched to a gene: 5. Per the germline V gene, CDR1 is SGHDN and CDR2 is FVKESK. This CDR3 comprises 16 residues. CDR3 protein: CASSQEGGQSNEKLFF. The CDR3 DNA is TGTGCCAGCAGCCAAGAAGGGGGACAGAGTAATGAAAAACTGTTTTTT.

The J gene is TRBJ2-3, the V gene TRBV20-1; D call uncertain. Germline values: CDR1 DFQATT, CDR2 SNEGSKA (reference sequence). The CDR3 contains 10 residues. CDR3 in amino acids: CSPPQDTQYF. In DNA form, the CDR3 reads TGCAGCCCCCCACAAGATACGCAGTATTTT.

J is TRBJ2-7 and V is TRBV3-1 (or the pseudogene TRBV3-2); TRBD1 might be the D (6 bases). V was cut by 8 bases and J by 1 base, with 12 bases left in between. From germline, CDR1 is LGHDT and CDR2 YNNKEL (reference sequence). The CDR3 extends over 13 amino acids. The CDR3 coding sequence is TGTGCCAGCCCGGACAGCGATTCCTACGAGCAGTACTTC. This translates into CASPDSDSYEQYF.